Sequencing of this TCR beta chain was carried out in a study of blood T cell repertoires in COVID-19. Germline V gene lookup returns CDR1 LNHDA and CDR2 SQIVND (reference sequence). CDR3 size: 12 residues. V was clipped by 9 bases and J by 9 bases, with 12 bases between them. The protocol was immunoSEQ multiplex PCR, while the TCRdb copy is restricted to in-frame clones and leaves out a portion. The sample carries 60,000 to 70,000 clones, 80% to 90% recorded once. Followed over time, Seattle patients had been enrolled while infection was active. V and J are TRBV19 and TRBJ1-6; no firm D call. The sample was peripheral blood. The sequence derives from a woman aged 60-70 years with COVID-19, enrolled during active disease. The CDR3 sequence is CARGGNGSPLHF. For the CDR3, the DNA is TGTGCCAGAGGAGGGAACGGTTCACCCCTCCACTTT.